This T cell receptor beta chain was sequenced for a study of neurological immune-mediated disorders. This clonotype was observed at least ten times. CDR1 and CDR2 (germline): SGHVS, FQNEAQ. After removal of 3 bases from V and 0 bases from J, the junction contained 4 bases not matched to a gene. The CDR3 loop spans 15 amino acids. TCRdb passed the 5' RACE reads through MiXCR, listing each CDR3 protein once. Of 55,000 or so distinct CDR3 sequences in the sample, 4% to 5.5% were seen once. This TCR derives from a man aged 50-60 years with multiple sclerosis. The chain employs TRBV7-8 and TRBJ2-7; 8 bases fit TRBD2. Sequencing input: PBMCs. This CDR3 reads CASSFRTSSSYEQYF. In DNA, the CDR3 is TGTGCCAGCAGCTTCCGGACTAGCAGCTCCTACGAGCAGTACTTC. Based on the CDR3 plus reference TRBV7-8 and TRBJ2-7, the full variable domain is GAGVSQSPRYKVAKRGQDVALRCDPISGHVSLFWYQQALGQGPEFLTYFQNEAQLDKSGLPSDRFFAERPEGSVSTLKIQRTQQEDSAVYLCASSFRTSSSYEQYFGPGTRLTVT.